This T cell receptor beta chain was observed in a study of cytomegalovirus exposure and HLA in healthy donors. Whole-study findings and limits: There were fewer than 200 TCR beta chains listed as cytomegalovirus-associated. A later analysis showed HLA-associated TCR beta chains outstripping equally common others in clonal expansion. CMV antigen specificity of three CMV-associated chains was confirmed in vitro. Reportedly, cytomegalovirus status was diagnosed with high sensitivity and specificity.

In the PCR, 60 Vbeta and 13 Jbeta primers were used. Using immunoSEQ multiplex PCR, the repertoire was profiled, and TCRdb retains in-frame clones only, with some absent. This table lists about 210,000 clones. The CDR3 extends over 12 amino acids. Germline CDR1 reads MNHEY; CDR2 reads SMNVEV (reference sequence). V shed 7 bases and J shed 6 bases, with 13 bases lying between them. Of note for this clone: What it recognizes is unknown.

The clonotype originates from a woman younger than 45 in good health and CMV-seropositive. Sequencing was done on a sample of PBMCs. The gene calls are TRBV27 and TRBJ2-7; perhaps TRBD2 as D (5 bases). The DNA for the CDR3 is TGTGCCAGCACCCCCGGTCGGGGCGAGCAGTACTTC. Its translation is CASTPGRGEQYF.